This entry concerns a single T cell receptor beta chain. Assay used: immunoSEQ multiplex PCR; TCRdb lists only in-frame clones, some missing. The sample records approximately 810,000 clones, almost 95% being singletons. CD8 cells regarded as naive lacked CD45RO, were positively chosen for CCR7, and omitted terminally differentiated effector memory CD45RA+ cells. This sample is part of a study of shared clonotypes between healthy human individuals. Germline CDR1 SGHDT, CDR2 YYEEEE. V lost 0 bases and J 4 bases, leaving 16 bases between the germline ends. The CDR3 consists of 16 residues. The receptor comes from a man under 40 in good health. The chain joins TRBV5-6 to TRBJ1-1, with D possibly TRBD1 on 6 matching bases. Sequencing was carried out using naive CD8+ T cells sorted from blood. CDR3 sequence reads: CASSLVFSGEGTEAFF. The CDR3 region has the DNA TGTGCCAGCAGCTTGGTATTTTCAGGGGAGGGCACTGAAGCTTTCTTT.